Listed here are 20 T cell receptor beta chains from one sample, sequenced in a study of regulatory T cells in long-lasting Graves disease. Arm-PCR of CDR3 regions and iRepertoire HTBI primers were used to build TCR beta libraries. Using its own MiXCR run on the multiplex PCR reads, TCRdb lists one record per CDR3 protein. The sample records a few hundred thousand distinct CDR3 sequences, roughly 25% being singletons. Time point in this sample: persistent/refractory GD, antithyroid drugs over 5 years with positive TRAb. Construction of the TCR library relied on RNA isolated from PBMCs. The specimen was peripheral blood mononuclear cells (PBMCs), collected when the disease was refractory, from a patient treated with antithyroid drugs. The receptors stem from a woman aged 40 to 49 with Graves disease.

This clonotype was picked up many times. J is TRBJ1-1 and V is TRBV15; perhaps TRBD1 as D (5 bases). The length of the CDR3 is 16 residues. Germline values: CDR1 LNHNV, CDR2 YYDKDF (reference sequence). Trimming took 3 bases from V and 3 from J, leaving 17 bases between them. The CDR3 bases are TGTGCCACCAGCAGCTTAGACAGACGAAGGGACACTGAAGCTTTCTTT. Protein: CATSSLDRRRDTEAFF.

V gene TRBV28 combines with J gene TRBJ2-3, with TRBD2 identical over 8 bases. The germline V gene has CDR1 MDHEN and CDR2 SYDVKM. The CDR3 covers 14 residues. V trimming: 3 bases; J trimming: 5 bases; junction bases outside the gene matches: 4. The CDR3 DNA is TGTGCCAGCAGTTTGAAGCGGGAGCAAGATACGCAGTATTTT. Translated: CASSLKREQDTQYF. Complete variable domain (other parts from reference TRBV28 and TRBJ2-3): DVKVTQSSRYLVKRTGEKVFLECVQDMDHENMFWYRQDPGLGLRLIYFSYDVKMKEKGDIPEGYSVSREKKERFSLILESASTNQTSMYLCASSLKREQDTQYFGPGTRLTVL.

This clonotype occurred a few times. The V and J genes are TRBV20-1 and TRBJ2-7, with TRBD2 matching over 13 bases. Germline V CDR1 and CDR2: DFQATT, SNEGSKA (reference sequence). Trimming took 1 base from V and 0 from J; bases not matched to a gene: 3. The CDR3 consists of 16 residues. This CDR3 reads CSARGLAGGLSYEQYF. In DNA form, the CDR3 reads TGCAGTGCTAGAGGACTAGCGGGAGGCCTCTCCTACGAGCAGTACTTC.

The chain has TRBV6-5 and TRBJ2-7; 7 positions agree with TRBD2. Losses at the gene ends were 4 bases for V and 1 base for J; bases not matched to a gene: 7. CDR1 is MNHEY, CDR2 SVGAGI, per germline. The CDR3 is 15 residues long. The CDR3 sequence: CASSSSWGLSYEQYF. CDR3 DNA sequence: TGTGCCAGCAGTTCCTCTTGGGGACTATCCTACGAGCAGTACTTC.

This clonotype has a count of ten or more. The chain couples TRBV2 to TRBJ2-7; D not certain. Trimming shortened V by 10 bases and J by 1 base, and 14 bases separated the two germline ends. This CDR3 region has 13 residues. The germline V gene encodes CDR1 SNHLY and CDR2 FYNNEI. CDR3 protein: CAIIIPASYEQYF. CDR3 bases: TGTGCCATCATAATACCTGCTTCCTACGAGCAGTACTTC.

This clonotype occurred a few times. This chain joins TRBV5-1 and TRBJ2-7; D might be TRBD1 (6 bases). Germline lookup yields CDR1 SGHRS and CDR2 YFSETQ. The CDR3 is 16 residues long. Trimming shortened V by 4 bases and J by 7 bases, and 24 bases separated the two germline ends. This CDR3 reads CASSTPEQGSTGEQYF. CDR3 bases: TGCGCCAGCAGCACACCCGAACAGGGATCAACGGGGGAGCAGTACTTC. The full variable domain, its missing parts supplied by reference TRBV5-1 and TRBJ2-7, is KAGVTQTPRYLIKTRGQQVTLSCSPISGHRSVSWYQQTPGQGLQFLFEYFSETQRNKGNFPGRFSGRQFSNSRSEMNVSTLELGDSALYLCASSTPEQGSTGEQYFGPGTRLTVT.

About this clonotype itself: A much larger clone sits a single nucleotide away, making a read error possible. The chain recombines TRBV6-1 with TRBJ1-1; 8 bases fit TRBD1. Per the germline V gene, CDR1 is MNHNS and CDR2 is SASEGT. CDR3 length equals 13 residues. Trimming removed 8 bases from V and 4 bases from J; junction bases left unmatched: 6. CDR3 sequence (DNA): TGTGCCAGCGTCCCGACAGGGGCCACTGAAGCTTTCTTT. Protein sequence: CASVPTGATEAFF.

In DNA, the CDR3 is TGCAGTGCTAGATCTAAAACCGGGACTAGCCTCAATGAGCAGTTCTTC. This translates into CSARSKTGTSLNEQFF. J is TRBJ2-1 and V is TRBV20-1; 9 bases are shared with TRBD2. Looked up from germline, CDR1 is DFQATT and CDR2 is SNEGSKA (reference sequence). There are 16 residues in the CDR3. J lost 6 bases, V lost 2 bases, and 11 bases had no gene match.

CDR3 sequence (DNA): TGCAGCGTCGAGACGGACAGGGAAGAAACGTACGAGCAGTACTTC. This gives the protein CSVETDREETYEQYF. The J gene is TRBJ2-7, the V gene TRBV29-1, with TRBD1 identical over 8 bases. Germline V gene data show CDR1 as SQVTM and CDR2 as ANQGSEA. J was trimmed by 4 bases and V by 6 bases; bases with no gene match: 14. The CDR3 contains 15 residues.

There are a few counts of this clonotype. CDR3 sequence (DNA): TGCAGTGCTAGACTAGCTGTAAGCACAGATACGCAGTATTTT. Translation gives CSARLAVSTDTQYF. The genes are TRBV20-1 and TRBJ2-3; possible D gene TRBD2, 5 bases. The V gene's germline CDR1 is DFQATT and CDR2 SNEGSKA (reference sequence). The CDR3 spans 14 residues. V was cut by 2 bases and J by 0 bases, with 9 bases left in between.

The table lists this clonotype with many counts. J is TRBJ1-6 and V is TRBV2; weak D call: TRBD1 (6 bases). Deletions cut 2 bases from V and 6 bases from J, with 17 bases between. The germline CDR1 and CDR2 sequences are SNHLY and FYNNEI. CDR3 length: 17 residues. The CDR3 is CASSENGQPASNSPLHF. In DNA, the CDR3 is TGTGCCAGCAGTGAAAATGGACAGCCAGCTAGTAATTCACCCCTCCACTTT.

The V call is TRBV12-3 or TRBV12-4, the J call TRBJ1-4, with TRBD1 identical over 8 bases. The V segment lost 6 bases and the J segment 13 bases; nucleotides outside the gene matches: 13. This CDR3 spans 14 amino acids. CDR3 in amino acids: CASSRDRTGTRLFF. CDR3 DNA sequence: TGTGCCAGCAGCCGTGACCGGACAGGGACTCGACTGTTTTTT.

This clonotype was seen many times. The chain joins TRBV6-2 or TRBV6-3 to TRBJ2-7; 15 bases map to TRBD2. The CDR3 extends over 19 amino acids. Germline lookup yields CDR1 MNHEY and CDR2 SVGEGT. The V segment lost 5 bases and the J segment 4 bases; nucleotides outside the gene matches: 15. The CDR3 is CASSDPGLAGGKTFYEQYF. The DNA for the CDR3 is TGTGCCAGCAGTGATCCGGGACTAGCGGGAGGAAAAACTTTTTACGAGCAGTACTTC.

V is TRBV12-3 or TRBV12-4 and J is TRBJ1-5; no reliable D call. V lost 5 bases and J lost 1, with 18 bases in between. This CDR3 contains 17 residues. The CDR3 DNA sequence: TGTGCCAGCAGTCCGAAATATATCGCGGGCAGCAATCAGCCCCAGCATTTT. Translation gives CASSPKYIAGSNQPQHF.

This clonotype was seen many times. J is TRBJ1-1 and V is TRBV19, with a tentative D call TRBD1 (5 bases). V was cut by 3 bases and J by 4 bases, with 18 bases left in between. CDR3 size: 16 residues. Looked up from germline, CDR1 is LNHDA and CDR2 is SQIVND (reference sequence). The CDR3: CASSIFGQGLGTEAFF. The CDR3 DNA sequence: TGTGCCAGTAGTATCTTCGGTCAGGGACTTGGCACTGAAGCTTTCTTT.

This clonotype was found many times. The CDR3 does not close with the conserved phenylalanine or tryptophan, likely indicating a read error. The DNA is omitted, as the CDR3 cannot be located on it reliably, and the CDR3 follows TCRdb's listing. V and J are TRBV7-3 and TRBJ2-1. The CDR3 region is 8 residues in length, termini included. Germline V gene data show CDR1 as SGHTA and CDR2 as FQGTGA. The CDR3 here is CASSLGSL.

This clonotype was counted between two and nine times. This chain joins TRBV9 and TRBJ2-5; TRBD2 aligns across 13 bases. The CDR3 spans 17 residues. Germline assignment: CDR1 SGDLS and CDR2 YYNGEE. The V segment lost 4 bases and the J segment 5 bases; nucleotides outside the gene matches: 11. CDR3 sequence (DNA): TGTGCCAGCAGCCCCCTGGGGACTAGCGGGAAGGGGGAGACCCAGTACTTC. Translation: CASSPLGTSGKGETQYF.

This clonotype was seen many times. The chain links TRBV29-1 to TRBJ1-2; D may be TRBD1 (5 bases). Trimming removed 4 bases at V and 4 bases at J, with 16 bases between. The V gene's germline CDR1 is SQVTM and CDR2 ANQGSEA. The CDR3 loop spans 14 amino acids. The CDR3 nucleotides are TGCAGCGTTGGGCATTGGGGCGAGGGCTATGGCTACACCTTC. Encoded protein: CSVGHWGEGYGYTF.

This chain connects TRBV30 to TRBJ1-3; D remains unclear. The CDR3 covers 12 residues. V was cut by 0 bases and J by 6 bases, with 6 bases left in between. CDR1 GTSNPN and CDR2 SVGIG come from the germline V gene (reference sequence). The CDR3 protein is CAWSVGANTIYF. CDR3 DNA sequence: TGTGCCTGGAGTGTAGGAGCAAACACCATATATTTT.

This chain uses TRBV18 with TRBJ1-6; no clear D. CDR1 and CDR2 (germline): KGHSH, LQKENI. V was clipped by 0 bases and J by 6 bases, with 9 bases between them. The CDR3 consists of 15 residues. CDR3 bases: TGTGCCAGCTCACCACCGATGGGCCCTAATTCACCCCTCCACTTT. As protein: CASSPPMGPNSPLHF.